This entry lists 28 T cell receptor beta chains sequenced from one sample in a study of beta chain features in type 1 diabetes. The investigators reverse transcribed all of the isolated RNA, so they sequenced expressed TCRB transcripts. Assay used: immunoSEQ multiplex PCR; TCRdb lists only in-frame clones, some missing. The sample shows approximately 250,000 clones, 9.5% to 13% of them seen only once. The study, taken as a whole, reports: Type 1 diabetes patients had moderately but significantly shorter TCRB CDR3s in all four CD4+ subsets.

These TCRs' antigens remain unknown. What was sequenced was naive CD4+ T cells from blood. The receptors were sampled from a young man with type 1 diabetes.

This clone was detected a few times. This chain links TRBV6-5 with TRBJ2-5, with 10 nucleotides matching TRBD1. V dropped 4 bases and J dropped 5; count of bases not matched to a gene: 4. The length of the CDR3 is 14 residues. Germline CDR1 is MNHEY and CDR2 is SVGAGI. The CDR3 reads CASSWDRGSETQYF. DNA for the CDR3: TGTGCCAGCAGTTGGGACAGGGGCAGTGAGACCCAGTACTTC.

Only a few counts were recorded for this clone. This chain uses TRBV7-6 with TRBJ2-7; 9 bases fit TRBD1. V was clipped by 5 bases and J by 6 bases; unmatched bases: 8. This CDR3 is 14 amino acids long. Germline V gene sequence: CDR1 SGHVS, CDR2 FNYEAQ. The CDR3 bases are TGTGCCAGCAGCGTGAGGACAGGGGAGGGCGAGCAGTACTTC. Translating it yields CASSVRTGEGEQYF.

Only a few counts were recorded for this clone. The chain carries TRBV7-2 and TRBJ2-7; TRBD2 matches at 8 bases. Germline trimming cut 3 bases from V and 2 bases from J; bases unmatched to any gene: 0. The length of the CDR3 is 13 residues. Germline V gene lookup returns CDR1 SGHTA and CDR2 FQGNSA. CDR3 coding DNA: TGTGCCAGCAGCTTGACTAGCGCCTACGAGCAGTACTTC. Amino acids: CASSLTSAYEQYF.

This sequence joins TRBV2 and TRBJ2-7, with D unclear. V lost 3 bases to trimming and J lost 5 bases, with 8 bases between them. This CDR3 contains 12 residues. Germline values: CDR1 SNHLY, CDR2 FYNNEI. CDR3 in amino acids: CASSDSSHEQYF. CDR3 bases: TGTGCCAGCAGTGACAGTAGCCACGAGCAGTACTTC.

The chain uses TRBV7-8 and TRBJ1-5, with no clear D. Germline assignment: CDR1 SGHVS and CDR2 FQNEAQ. V was cut by 0 bases and J by 5 bases, with 8 bases left in between. CDR3 length: 14 amino acids. This chain's CDR3 is CASSLANSYQPQHF. The CDR3 DNA reads as TGTGCCAGCAGCTTAGCGAACAGTTATCAGCCCCAGCATTTT. Looking up the rest from reference TRBV7-8 and TRBJ1-5 gives the full variable domain: GAGVSQSPRYKVAKRGQDVALRCDPISGHVSLFWYQQALGQGPEFLTYFQNEAQLDKSGLPSDRFFAERPEGSVSTLKIQRTQQEDSAVYLCASSLANSYQPQHFGDGTRLSIL.

V and J are TRBV19 and TRBJ2-5; 9 nucleotides agree with TRBD1. This CDR3 spans 14 amino acids. V shed 5 bases, J shed 1 base, and the junction held 2 bases outside the gene matches. Per germline, CDR1 LNHDA and CDR2 SQIVND (reference sequence). The CDR3 coding sequence is TGTGCCAGTAGTGTGACAGGGGGCCAAGAGACCCAGTACTTC. This encodes CASSVTGGQETQYF.

The chain links TRBV5-4 to TRBJ1-4; D is perhaps TRBD1 (5 bases). Germline V lookup: CDR1 SGHNT, CDR2 YYREEE (reference sequence). Trimming cost V 7 bases and J 5 bases, with 15 bases left between them. The CDR3 has 14 residues. CDR3 sequence: CASRTDSGNEKLFF. DNA for the CDR3: TGTGCCAGCCGAACCGACAGCGGGAATGAAAAACTGTTTTTT.

The rearrangement uses TRBV18 and TRBJ2-7, with D possibly TRBD2 on 5 matching bases. The ends were cut back, 3 bases at V and 5 bases at J, with 11 bases in the middle. Germline V lookup: CDR1 KGHSH, CDR2 LQKENI. CDR3 length equals 13 residues. CDR3 sequence (DNA): TGTGCCAGCTCACCTGGACTCAGGAACGAGCAGTACTTC. Protein: CASSPGLRNEQYF.

This chain connects TRBV14 to TRBJ2-7, with 7 positions matching TRBD2. Germline values: CDR1 SGHDN, CDR2 FVKESK. This CDR3 is built from 15 residues. Trimming removed 0 bases from V and 2 bases from J; junction bases left unmatched: 4. The CDR3 loop is CASSQDIGGAYEQYF. In DNA, the CDR3 is TGTGCCAGCAGCCAAGATATTGGGGGGGCCTACGAGCAGTACTTC.

The chain carries TRBV29-1 and TRBJ1-5; D unclear. Germline values: CDR1 SQVTM, CDR2 ANQGSEA. The CDR3 is 12 residues long. V shed 4 bases and J shed 3 bases, with 7 bases lying between them. The DNA of the CDR3 is TGCAGCGTTGGACAAATCAATCAGCCCCAGCATTTT. It translates to CSVGQINQPQHF.

The chain uses TRBV5-1 and TRBJ1-2; D possibly corresponds to TRBD1 (6 bases). The V and J ends lost 4 bases and 0 bases respectively, with 16 bases between them. The germline CDR1 and CDR2 sequences are SGHRS and YFSETQ. The CDR3 consists of 16 residues. CDR3 loop: CASSGGAAKTNYGYTF. The CDR3 bases are TGCGCCAGCAGCGGGGGGGCGGCGAAAACTAACTATGGCTACACCTTC.

This clone has just a few counts. The chain couples TRBV30 to TRBJ1-1; D ambiguous. Germline V CDR1 and CDR2: GTSNPN, SVGIG (reference sequence). Trimming left V 0 bases short and J 10 bases short, with 9 bases between. The CDR3 is 11 amino acids. In DNA, the CDR3 is TGTGCCTGGAGTGTAGGCGGTGGAGCTTTCTTT. Amino acid sequence: CAWSVGGGAFF.

This chain uses TRBV7-3 with TRBJ2-1, with a weak D call TRBD1 (6 bases). The germline V gene encodes CDR1 SGHTA and CDR2 FQGTGA. There are 13 residues in the CDR3. Trimming left V 2 bases short and J 4 bases short, with 6 bases between. DNA of the CDR3: TGTGCCAGCAGCTTAGGACAGTACAATGAGCAGTTCTTC. This translates into CASSLGQYNEQFF.

The rearrangement uses TRBV5-1 and TRBJ2-3, with TRBD2 identical over 12 bases. The germline V gene has CDR1 SGHRS and CDR2 YFSETQ. This CDR3 is built from 16 residues. J lost 2 bases, V lost 4 bases, and 5 bases had no gene match. For the CDR3, the DNA is TGCGCCAGCAGCCCAACTAGCGGGGGGAACACAGATACGCAGTATTTT. It specifies CASSPTSGGNTDTQYF.

The chain employs TRBV5-1 and TRBJ2-3; a possible D gene is TRBD2 (6 bases). Germline V gene lookup returns CDR1 SGHRS and CDR2 YFSETQ. CDR3 length equals 13 residues. With 0 bases removed from V and 5 bases from J, the gap between germline ends came to 7 bases. CDR3 coding DNA: TGCGCCAGCAGCTTGGCGACTAGAGATACGCAGTATTTT. As protein: CASSLATRDTQYF.

As DNA, the CDR3 is TGCGCCAGCAGCTTGGTGACAGGGGAATACACTGAAGCTTTCTTT. This codes for CASSLVTGEYTEAFF. The chain uses TRBV5-1 and TRBJ1-1; 8 bases agree with TRBD1. The CDR3 covers 15 residues. V shed 0 bases, J shed 3 bases, and the junction held 4 bases outside the gene matches. Germline V gene data show CDR1 as SGHRS and CDR2 as YFSETQ.

This clone was detected only a few times. The chain employs TRBV27 and TRBJ2-6, with D uncertain. CDR3 length equals 14 residues. The germline V and J ends were trimmed by 5 bases and 4 bases, with 9 bases remaining between them. Germline-derived CDR1 and CDR2 are MNHEY and SMNVEV (reference sequence). The CDR3 sequence is CASSPHLGANVLTF. CDR3 in DNA: TGTGCCAGCAGTCCTCACTTGGGGGCCAACGTCCTGACTTTC.

This clone has more than one count but fewer than ten. J is TRBJ2-1 and V is TRBV27, with D unresolved. Germline V CDR1 and CDR2: MNHEY, SMNVEV (reference sequence). CDR3 length equals 16 residues. Trimming pared 2 bases from V and 3 bases from J, leaving 14 bases between. CDR3 sequence: CASSLTGAFFYNEQFF. CDR3 coding DNA: TGTGCCAGCAGTTTAACTGGAGCGTTCTTCTACAATGAGCAGTTCTTC.

The chain couples TRBV9 to TRBJ2-3; 9 bases line up with TRBD1. Germline trimming cut 2 bases from V and 3 bases from J; bases unmatched to any gene: 13. Germline V gene lookup returns CDR1 SGDLS and CDR2 YYNGEE. The CDR3 length is 18 residues. CDR3 in DNA: TGTGCCAGCAGCGTCGCCGGGACAGGGAGGTTTCAGACAGATACGCAGTATTTT. Its translation: CASSVAGTGRFQTDTQYF. The variable domain in full, with the rest retrieved from reference TRBV9 and TRBJ2-3, is DSGVTQTPKHLITATGQRVTLRCSPRSGDLSVYWYQQSLDQGLQFLIQYYNGEERAKGNILERFSAQQFPDLHSELNLSSLELGDSALYFCASSVAGTGRFQTDTQYFGPGTRLTVL.

This clone was picked up a small number of times. The chain employs TRBV18 and TRBJ1-3; D gene unclear. V was shortened by 3 bases and J by 1 base, with 7 bases between the two germline ends. This CDR3 contains 14 residues. Per the germline V gene, CDR1 is KGHSH and CDR2 is LQKENI. Here the CDR3 reads CASSPQTSGNTIYF. For the CDR3, the DNA is TGTGCCAGCTCACCTCAGACTTCTGGAAACACCATATATTTT.

This clone was counted a few times. The rearrangement uses TRBV7-9 and TRBJ2-1; TRBD1 matches at 7 bases. This CDR3 spans 16 amino acids. Germline V lookup: CDR1 SEHNR, CDR2 FQNEAQ (reference sequence). V dropped 0 bases and J dropped 5; count of bases not matched to a gene: 7. DNA for the CDR3: TGTGCCAGCAGCTTAGCGCCTAGCAGGGGGAACAATGAGCAGTTCTTC. Its protein product is CASSLAPSRGNNEQFF.

The chain carries TRBV11-1 and TRBJ2-1, with 7 bases that match TRBD1. Germline V gives CDR1 SGHAT, CDR2 FQDESV (reference sequence). The V gene end was trimmed by 5 bases and the J gene end by 0 bases; junction bases not matched to a gene: 10. The CDR3 is made up of 17 amino acids. The CDR3 region is CASSPRTGVSSYNEQFF. Written as DNA, the CDR3 is TGTGCCAGCAGCCCGCGGACAGGAGTAAGCTCCTACAATGAGCAGTTCTTC.

The chain carries TRBV29-1 and TRBJ2-1, with D maybe TRBD1 (6 bases). The length of the CDR3 is 14 residues. Deletions cut 4 bases from V and 10 bases from J, with 20 bases between. Germline CDR1 SQVTM, CDR2 ANQGSEA. The CDR3 loop is CSVGRGQRYGEQFF. DNA for the CDR3: TGCAGCGTTGGAAGAGGACAGCGTTATGGAGAGCAGTTCTTC.

This chain connects TRBV4-3 to TRBJ2-5; perhaps TRBD2 as D (5 bases). The J call may be mistaken, given a closer DNA end match to TRBJ2-7. The CDR3 extends over 15 amino acids. Germline V CDR1 and CDR2: LGHNA, YSLEER. CDR3 loop: CASSQAYRAGGEQYF. The CDR3 DNA is TGCGCCAGCAGCCAAGCCTACCGCGCGGGTGGCGAGCAGTACTTC.

The chain employs TRBV11-2 and TRBJ2-1; TRBD2 might be the D (6 bases). Germline CDR1 and CDR2: SGHAT and FQNNGV. V dropped 5 bases and J dropped 7 bases, with 18 bases sitting between them. This CDR3 is 15 amino acids long. This CDR3 is CASSPRAGSGNEQFF. In DNA form, the CDR3 reads TGTGCCAGCAGCCCTCGGGCGGGGTCTGGGAATGAGCAGTTCTTC.

This clone was seen a few times. The chain links TRBV7-9 to TRBJ2-1, with D possibly being TRBD1 (5 bases). In germline, CDR1 is SEHNR, CDR2 FQNEAQ (reference sequence). The CDR3 covers 14 residues. V was shortened by 9 bases and J by 2 bases, with 14 bases between the two germline ends. CDR3 residues: CASLGRVAYNEQFF. CDR3 coding DNA: TGTGCCAGTCTGGGCAGGGTGGCCTACAATGAGCAGTTCTTC.

The chain is built from TRBV2 and TRBJ1-5, with 8 bases aligning to TRBD1. This CDR3 is built from 14 residues. CDR1 is SNHLY and CDR2 is FYNNEI in the germline V gene. After removal of 2 bases from V and 7 bases from J, the junction contained 4 bases not matched to a gene. CDR3 sequence: CASSEQGARQPQHF. The CDR3 DNA sequence: TGTGCCAGCAGTGAACAGGGGGCTAGGCAGCCCCAGCATTTT.

This clone was seen a handful of times. The chain combines TRBV7-9 with TRBJ2-2; D ambiguous. CDR3 length: 14 residues. Germline assignment: CDR1 SEHNR and CDR2 FQNEAQ (reference sequence). V shed 5 bases and J shed 1 base, with 8 bases lying between them. The CDR3 reads CASSRERNTGELFF. In DNA, the CDR3 is TGTGCCAGCAGCCGCGAACGGAACACCGGGGAGCTGTTTTTT.